This note documents a single TCR beta chain sequence. This clone was seen only a few times. Its binding antigen is unknown. Base quality data are lacking; no much larger clone is found one base away. The healthy controls were 37 blood donors, and the buffy coats of these donors were supplied by the Finnish Red Cross blood service. All TCR-sequenced material derived from peripheral blood: patient blood samples and healthy donor buffy coats. Ficoll-Hypaque gradient centrifugation was used to isolate peripheral blood mononuclear cells. Magnetic purification was used to isolate CD4+ cells from the buffy coats of the healthy controls. Genomic DNA was extracted with the Gentra Puregene Cell and Tissue kit and quantified on a Qubit 2.0 fluorometer. TCRbeta rearrangements were sequenced from genomic DNA using the immunoSEQ assay at survey resolution. Turning to the authors' computational methods: In the TCR sequencing data, the lowest productive clonotype frequency that could be detected was 2.59 x 10-5. Analyses included only productive TCRbeta rearrangements, meaning complete and in-frame sequences. Clonality for each sample was calculated as Simpson clonality in the immunoSEQ Analyzer version 3.0. Clones were binned by frequency as very rare, small, medium, large (1-20%) or hyperexpanded (>20%). Generation probabilities were estimated with OLGA 1.2.3, V-gene circos plots were made with VDJtools, specificities were searched in VDJdb, and CDR3 motifs were identified with GLIPH. TCRdb took this table from immuneACCESS and kept in-frame rearrangements with V and J called. Such tables lack part of the clones; where checked against another copy, unresolved V genes explain under half of the gap, and the rest is unexplained. That table gives V, J and clone size, and the DNA gave D and trimming. This sample lists tens of thousands of clones; roughly 79% were detected once. 3.5% to 5% of the sample comes from the top ten.

The germline V gene sets CDR1 to SGHTA and CDR2 to FQGNSA. V loses 2 bases, J loses 6 bases, and the germline ends lie 13 bases apart. The CDR3 covers 14 residues, taking in both the cysteine and the phenylalanine. Of the read, only the CDR3 DNA is kept; its 42 bases are in frame from base 1. The data are from a study of STAT5B mutations in CD4+ large granular lymphocyte leukemia (dated by TCRdb to the early 2020s). General notes on the study: Among healthy controls, the CDR3 'QG' motif was associated with a particular HLA allele. The TCRbeta repertoires of CD4+ T-cell large granular lymphocyte leukemia patients were compared with the TCRbeta repertoires of healthy blood donors. Flow cytometry on FACSCanto II or FACSVerse confirmed that purified fractions exceeded 95% purity among lymphocytes.

The research as a whole found: The main leukemic clonotypes were found to be private to each patient, although about 25% of the main leukemic clonotypes were detected at low frequency in the non-leukemic repertoires of other patients. Enrichment of TRBV06-family usage was observed among the top patient clones (8/27) relative to healthy controls (2/35). CD4-sorted patient repertoires appeared more clonal than healthy CD4+ repertoires, and this difference persisted after removing the putative leukemic clones. Data were not HLA-matched; higher clonality in CD4+ versus CD8+ T-LGLL could reflect the relatively small sample size.

This clonotype was obtained from a human donor in good health. The rearranged segments are TRBV7-2 and TRBJ1-1; perhaps TRBD1 is the D gene, with 5 bases matching. The sequencing input was CD4+ T cells from blood buffy coats. The DNA reads TGTGCCAGCAGCTTACAGGGAGTCTACGCTGAAGCTTTCTTT. Its amino acids are CASSLQGVYAEAFF.